This T cell receptor (beta chain) was captured by sequencing in a study of blood T cell repertoires in COVID-19. Study-level information: Sites across the United States, Italy and Spain contributed samples from acute and convalescent COVID-19. Sample material is recorded as cDNA or gDNA derived from T cells, B-cell-depleted T cells, or PBMCs.

In the original processing: From reference gene primer amplification, estimates of nucleated cell counts were derived. Repertoires were generated with immunoSEQ multiplex PCR, while TCRdb's copy carries only in-frame clones and drops some. V, J and clone size are those of that table, while D and trimming were read from the DNA. The sample contains about 80,000 clones, about four fifths of which appear only once. CDR1 is MNHEY and CDR2 is SVGAGI in the germline V gene. V lost 4 bases, J lost 6 bases, and 5 bases stayed unmatched. The CDR3 length is 13 residues. Material: peripheral blood. The rearrangement links TRBV6-5 to TRBJ1-2; the match to TRBD1 covers 7 bases. This TCR derives from a human donor in a cohort sampled during active COVID-19. The CDR3 spells CASSLQGYHGYTF. In nucleotides, the CDR3 is TGTGCCAGCAGTTTACAGGGGTATCATGGCTACACCTTC.